This section outlines one T cell receptor beta chain sequence together with its context. Its antigen is not identified. This entry is derived from a study of cytomegalovirus exposure and HLA in healthy donors. Study-level results: It was assumed in the presence/absence analyses that sequencing depth was roughly uniform across donors. Among immune exposure information, only CMV serostatus was available.

PCR primers comprised 60 Vbeta and 13 Jbeta primers. Sequencing used immunoSEQ multiplex PCR; TCRdb keeps in-frame clones, though not all of them. The sample has some 170,000 clones; about 82% are singletons. The CDR3 runs to 13 residues. The V end was cut by 7 bases, the J end by 4 bases, with 14 bases between. CDR1 MGHDK and CDR2 SYGVNS come from the germline V gene. The receptor was isolated from a woman aged 30 to 39 in good health and CMV-seropositive. The sequencing input was PBMCs. The chain has TRBV25-1 and TRBJ2-7; maybe TRBD2 (5 bases). CDR3 residues: CASKNYGGYEQYF. The DNA for the CDR3 is TGTGCCAGCAAAAACTATGGAGGATACGAGCAGTACTTC.